This T cell receptor beta chain was obtained from a study of technical replicates of blood from a handful of donors. Generated by immunoSEQ multiplex PCR, the TCRdb table keeps only in-frame clones and is missing some. The sample lists about 73,000 clones; 93% were seen once. On this clone: The junction shows a germline mismatch at one end, possibly a read error.

The CDR3 length is 16 residues. CDR1 and CDR2 from the germline V gene are WNHNN and SYGVQD (reference sequence). Sample: T cells isolated from PBMCs. The receptor was derived from a human donor in good health. V gene TRBV10-1 combines with J gene TRBJ2-1; TRBD2 agrees at 9 bases. CDR3 sequence: CASSESSSGGYTEQFF. DNA of the CDR3: TGCGCCAGCAGTGAGTCGTCCAGCGGGGGGTACACTGAGCAGTTCTTC.